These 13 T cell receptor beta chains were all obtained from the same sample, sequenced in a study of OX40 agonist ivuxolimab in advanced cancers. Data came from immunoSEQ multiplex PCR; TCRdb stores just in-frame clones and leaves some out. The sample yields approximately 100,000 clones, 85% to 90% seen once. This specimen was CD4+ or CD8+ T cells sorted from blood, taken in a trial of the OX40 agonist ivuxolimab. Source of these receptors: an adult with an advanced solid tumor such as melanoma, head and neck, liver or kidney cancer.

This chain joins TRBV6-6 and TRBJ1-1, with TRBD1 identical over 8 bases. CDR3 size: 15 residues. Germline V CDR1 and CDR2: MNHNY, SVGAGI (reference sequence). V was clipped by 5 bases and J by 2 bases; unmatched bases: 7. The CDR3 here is CASSDITGGNTEAFF. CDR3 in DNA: TGTGCCAGCAGTGATATCACAGGGGGAAACACTGAAGCTTTCTTT.

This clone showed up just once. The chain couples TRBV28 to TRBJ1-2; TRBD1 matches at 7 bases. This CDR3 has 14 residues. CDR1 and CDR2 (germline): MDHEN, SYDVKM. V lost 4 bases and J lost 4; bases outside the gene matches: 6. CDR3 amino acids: CASSSGGQFYGYTF. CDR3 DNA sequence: TGTGCCAGCAGTTCCGGGGGACAGTTCTATGGCTACACCTTC.

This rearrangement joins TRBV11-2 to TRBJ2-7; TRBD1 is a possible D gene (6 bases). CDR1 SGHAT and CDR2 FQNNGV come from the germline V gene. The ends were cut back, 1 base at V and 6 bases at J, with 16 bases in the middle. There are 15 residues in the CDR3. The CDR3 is CASSLALRGPGEQYF. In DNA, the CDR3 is TGTGCCAGCAGCTTAGCACTCAGGGGTCCAGGCGAGCAGTACTTC.

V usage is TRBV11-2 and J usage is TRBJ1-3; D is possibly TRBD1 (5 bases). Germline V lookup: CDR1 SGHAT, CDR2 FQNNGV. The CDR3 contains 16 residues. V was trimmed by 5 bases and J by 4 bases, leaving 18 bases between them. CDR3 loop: CASSPRTSSAGNTIYF. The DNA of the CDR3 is TGTGCCAGCAGCCCCCGGACATCTTCAGCCGGAAACACCATATATTTT.

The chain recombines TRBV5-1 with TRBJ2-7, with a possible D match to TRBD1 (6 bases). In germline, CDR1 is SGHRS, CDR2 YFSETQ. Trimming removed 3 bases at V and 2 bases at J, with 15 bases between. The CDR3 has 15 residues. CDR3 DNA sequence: TGCGCCAGCAGCTCCGGGACATTAGGAACCTACGAGCAGTACTTC. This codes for CASSSGTLGTYEQYF.

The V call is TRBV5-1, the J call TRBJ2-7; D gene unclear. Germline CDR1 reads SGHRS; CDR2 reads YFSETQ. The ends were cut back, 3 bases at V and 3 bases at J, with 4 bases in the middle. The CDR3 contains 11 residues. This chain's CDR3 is CASSSNYEQYF. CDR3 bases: TGCGCCAGCAGCTCCAACTACGAGCAGTACTTC.

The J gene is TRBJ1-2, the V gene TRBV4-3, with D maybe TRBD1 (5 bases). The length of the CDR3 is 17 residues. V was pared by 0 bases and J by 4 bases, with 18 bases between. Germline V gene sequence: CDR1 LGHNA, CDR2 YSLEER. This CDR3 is CASSQDRDDGGRYGYTF. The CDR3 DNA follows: TGCGCCAGCAGCCAAGATCGGGACGATGGTGGTCGCTATGGCTACACCTTC.

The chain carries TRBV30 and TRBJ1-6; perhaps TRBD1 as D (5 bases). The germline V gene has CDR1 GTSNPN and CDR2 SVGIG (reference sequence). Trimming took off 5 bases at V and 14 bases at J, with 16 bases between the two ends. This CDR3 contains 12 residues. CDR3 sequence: CAWGSQAGTLHF. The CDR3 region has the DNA TGTGCCTGGGGCTCACAGGCAGGGACCCTCCACTTT.

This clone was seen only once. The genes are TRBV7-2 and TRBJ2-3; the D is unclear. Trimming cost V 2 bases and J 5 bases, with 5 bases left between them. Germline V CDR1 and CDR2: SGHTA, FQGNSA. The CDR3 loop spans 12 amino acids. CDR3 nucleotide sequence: TGTGCCAGCAGCTTAACTGGAGATACGCAGTATTTT. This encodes CASSLTGDTQYF.

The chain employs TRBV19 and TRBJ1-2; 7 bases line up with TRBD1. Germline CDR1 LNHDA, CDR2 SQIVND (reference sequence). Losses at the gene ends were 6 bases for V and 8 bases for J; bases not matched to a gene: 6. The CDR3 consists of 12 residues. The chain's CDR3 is CASSDQGGGYTF. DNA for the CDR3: TGTGCCAGTAGCGACCAGGGGGGCGGCTACACCTTC.

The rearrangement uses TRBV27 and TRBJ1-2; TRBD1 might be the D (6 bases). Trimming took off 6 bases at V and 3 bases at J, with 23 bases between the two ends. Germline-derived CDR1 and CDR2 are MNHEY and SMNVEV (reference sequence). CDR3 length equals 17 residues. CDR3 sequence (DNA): TGTGCCAGCAGAGGGGGAGACAGCTTTCCTGGGGACTATGGCTACACCTTC. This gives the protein CASRGGDSFPGDYGYTF.

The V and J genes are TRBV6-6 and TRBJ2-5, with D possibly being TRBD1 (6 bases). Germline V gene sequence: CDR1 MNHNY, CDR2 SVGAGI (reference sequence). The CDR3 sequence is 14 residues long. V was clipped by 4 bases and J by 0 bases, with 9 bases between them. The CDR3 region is CASSSQGYQETQYF. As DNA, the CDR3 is TGTGCCAGCAGTTCCCAGGGGTACCAAGAGACCCAGTACTTC.

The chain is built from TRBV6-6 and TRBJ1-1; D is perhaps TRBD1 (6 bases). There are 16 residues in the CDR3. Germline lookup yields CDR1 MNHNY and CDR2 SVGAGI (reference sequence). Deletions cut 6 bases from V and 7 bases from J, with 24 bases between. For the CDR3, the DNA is TGTGCCAGCAGCCTCCGGCCTACCCGGGGGCTTGGTGAAGCTTTCTTT. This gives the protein CASSLRPTRGLGEAFF.